The 28 T cell receptor beta chains listed next were all sequenced from one sample in a study of T cells after yellow fever vaccination. One entry per CDR3 protein results from TCRdb running MiXCR on the 5' RACE reads. Of 350,000 or so distinct CDR3 sequences in the sample, around 8.1% were seen once. Here the sequenced sample was PBMCs, taken around 45 days after the first yellow fever vaccination. These receptors all stem from a man aged 18-30 years who received the YFV17D yellow fever vaccine.

This clonotype was counted at least ten times. V gene TRBV6-5 combines with J gene TRBJ1-1; TRBD1 matches 9 bases. This CDR3 is built from 15 residues. Germline loops: CDR1 MNHEY, CDR2 SVGAGI. V shed 2 bases and J 1 base; nucleotides not matched to a gene: 2. The CDR3 spells CASSYTGQGNTEAFF. CDR3 sequence (DNA): TGTGCCAGCAGTTACACGGGACAGGGGAACACTGAAGCTTTCTTT.

V gene TRBV28 combines with J gene TRBJ1-5, with D possibly matching TRBD1 (5 bases). The germline V and J ends were trimmed by 2 bases and 0 bases, with 11 bases remaining between them. The germline V gene encodes CDR1 MDHEN and CDR2 SYDVKM. The CDR3 is 16 amino acids. The CDR3 region has the DNA TGTGCCAGCAGTTTACCCCGACAGAATAGCAATCAGCCCCAGCATTTT. It yields the protein CASSLPRQNSNQPQHF.

For the CDR3, the DNA is TGTGCCAGCAGCCTGGGTCCCCTCAGCTACACCGGGGAGCTGTTTTTT. Its protein is CASSLGPLSYTGELFF. This sequence joins TRBV5-6 and TRBJ2-2; D is unresolved. The length of the CDR3 is 16 residues. Trimming removed 4 bases at V and 3 bases at J, with 16 bases between. Germline lookup yields CDR1 SGHDT and CDR2 YYEEEE. Complete variable domain (other parts from reference TRBV5-6 and TRBJ2-2): DAGVTQSPTHLIKTRGQQVTLRCSPKSGHDTVSWYQQALGQGPQFIFQYYEEEERQRGNFPDRFSGHQFPNYSSELNVNALLLGDSALYLCASSLGPLSYTGELFFGEGSRLTVL.

The J gene is TRBJ1-3, the V gene TRBV10-3; D not resolved. Germline V gene data show CDR1 as ENHRY and CDR2 as SYGVKD. The V end was cut by 5 bases, the J end by 0 bases, with 14 bases between. The CDR3 spans 16 residues. The CDR3 DNA reads TGTGCCATCAGTAGCACAACAGACACCTCTGGAAACACCATATATTTT. It is translated as CAISSTTDTSGNTIYF.

This clonotype has at least ten counts. The V and J genes are TRBV21-1 and TRBJ2-7; no check of the table's D call, TRBD1, against the DNA was made. TRBV21-1 is a pseudogene segment. The CDR3 covers 15 residues. The CDR3 sequence is CASSKPLIQGSEQYV. The CDR3 region has the DNA TGTGCCAGCAGCAAACCTTTAATACAGGGGAGCGAGCAGTACGTC.

This clonotype has only a few counts. The rearrangement links TRBV5-1 to TRBJ2-1; TRBD2 matches 15 bases. The germline CDR1 and CDR2 sequences are SGHRS and YFSETQ. Germline trimming cut 0 bases from V and 8 bases from J; bases unmatched to any gene: 9. The CDR3 sequence is 18 residues long. Here the CDR3 reads CASSLVRTSGGAGDEQFF. The CDR3 nucleotides are TGCGCCAGCAGCTTGGTGCGGACTAGCGGGGGGGCGGGGGATGAGCAGTTCTTC.

This chain links TRBV2 with TRBJ2-3, with a tentative D call TRBD1 (5 bases). Per germline, CDR1 SNHLY and CDR2 FYNNEI. The CDR3 length is 12 residues. Deletions cut 8 bases from V and 3 bases from J, with 9 bases between. The CDR3 nucleotides read TGTGCCAGCGTGGGGCAGACAGATACGCAGTATTTT. It codes for CASVGQTDTQYF.

In its sample, this clonotype was seen a few times. The gene calls are TRBV7-2 and TRBJ1-2, with TRBD1 matching 7 bases. V lost 1 base and J lost 4; bases outside the gene matches: 3. CDR3 size: 14 residues. Germline V gene lookup returns CDR1 SGHTA and CDR2 FQGNSA. The CDR3 loop reads CASSLVGTVYGYTF. For the CDR3, the DNA is TGTGCCAGCAGCTTAGTTGGGACAGTCTATGGCTACACCTTC.

The CDR3 DNA sequence: TGTGCCAGCACCATGGGGGGGGTTGGCACAGATACGCAGTATTTT. This translates into CASTMGGVGTDTQYF. This chain joins TRBV12-3 or TRBV12-4 and TRBJ2-3; 7 nucleotides align to TRBD2. CDR3 length: 15 residues. Losses at the gene ends were 7 bases for V and 1 base for J; bases not matched to a gene: 8.

This clonotype has more than one count but fewer than ten. This chain joins TRBV6-5 and TRBJ2-3; D ambiguous. From germline, CDR1 is MNHEY and CDR2 SVGAGI. CDR3 length: 13 amino acids. Trimming removed 4 bases from V and 6 bases from J, with 11 bases in between. Written as DNA, the CDR3 is TGTGCCAGCAGTTCCTCCTCGTCGGATACGCAGTATTTT. Translating gives CASSSSSSDTQYF.

The chain employs TRBV3-1 and TRBJ2-2, with a weak D call TRBD1 (5 bases). The V and J ends lost 6 bases and 2 bases respectively, with 16 bases between them. The CDR3 contains 16 residues. Looked up from germline, CDR1 is LGHDT and CDR2 is YNNKEL (reference sequence). The CDR3 loop is CASSFTPGHNTGELFF. DNA of the CDR3: TGTGCCAGCAGTTTTACTCCAGGGCACAACACCGGGGAGCTGTTTTTT.

The V and J genes are TRBV5-1 and TRBJ1-1, with 9 nucleotides matching TRBD1. This CDR3 has 17 residues. Unmatched junction bases numbered 10, after V lost 4 bases and J lost 0 bases. Germline V lookup: CDR1 SGHRS, CDR2 YFSETQ. CDR3 in amino acids: CASSQGDRESMNTEAFF. In DNA, the CDR3 is TGCGCCAGCAGCCAAGGGGACAGGGAGAGCATGAACACTGAAGCTTTCTTT.

This clonotype was counted only a few times. The chain employs TRBV20-1 and TRBJ1-5; D might be TRBD1 (6 bases). Deletions cut 7 bases from V and 3 bases from J, with 13 bases between. The germline CDR1 and CDR2 sequences are DFQATT and SNEGSKA (reference sequence). The CDR3 has 13 residues. The CDR3 sequence is CSVSTGPNQPQHF. The CDR3 DNA reads TGCAGTGTTTCCACAGGGCCCAATCAGCCCCAGCATTTT.

This chain connects TRBV6-2 or TRBV6-3 to TRBJ2-5; 7 nucleotides align to TRBD1. J gave up 2 bases and V 8 bases, and 5 bases lay outside the gene matches. Germline V gene data show CDR1 as MNHEY and CDR2 as SVGEGT. The CDR3 sequence is 13 residues long. This CDR3 reads CASRQGQQETQYF. The CDR3 DNA reads TGTGCCAGCCGACAGGGACAGCAAGAGACCCAGTACTTC.

The sample holds many counts of this clonotype. This sequence joins TRBV29-1 and TRBJ1-1, with TRBD1 as a possible D gene (5 bases). Trimming left V 5 bases short and J 4 bases short, with 17 bases between. Germline V gene lookup returns CDR1 SQVTM and CDR2 ANQGSEA. The CDR3 has 14 amino acids. CDR3 sequence: CSVSKGRRSTEAFF. The CDR3 DNA sequence: TGCAGCGTTAGTAAGGGGCGAAGGAGCACTGAAGCTTTCTTT.

The sample holds a few counts of this clonotype. In DNA, the CDR3 is TGCGCCAGCGGCACTGAGGAAAAGCTGTTTTTT. Translated, it gives CASGTEEKLFF. V gene TRBV10-2 combines with J gene TRBJ2-2; D is uncertain. Trimming removed 8 bases from V and 12 bases from J, with 13 bases in between. Germline V lookup: CDR1 WSHSY, CDR2 SAAADI. CDR3 length: 11 residues.

The CDR3 sequence is CASSWTGKDTEAFF. CDR3 DNA sequence: TGTGCCAGCAGCTGGACAGGGAAGGACACTGAAGCTTTCTTT. This rearrangement joins TRBV7-2 to TRBJ1-1; 8 bases are shared with TRBD1. Unmatched junction bases numbered 4, after V lost 4 bases and J lost 3 bases. Germline CDR1 is SGHTA and CDR2 is FQGNSA. The CDR3 is 14 residues long.

This clonotype was counted only a few times. V usage is TRBV2 and J usage is TRBJ2-7, with a tentative D call TRBD2 (5 bases). Trimming removed 3 bases at V and 12 bases at J, with 12 bases between. Germline V gives CDR1 SNHLY, CDR2 FYNNEI. The CDR3 sequence is 11 residues long. The CDR3 protein is CASSDEGKPYV. In nucleotides, the CDR3 is TGTGCCAGCAGTGACGAGGGCAAACCGTACGTC.

The chain employs TRBV7-9 and TRBJ1-1, with D hard to call. Per germline, CDR1 SEHNR and CDR2 FQNEAQ (reference sequence). The CDR3 totals 12 residues. V was cut by 2 bases and J by 4 bases, with 5 bases left in between. CDR3 coding DNA: TGTGCCAGCAGCTTACTCCCCACTGAAGCTTTCTTT. Translation: CASSLLPTEAFF.

There are a few counts of this clonotype. The chain combines TRBV5-1 with TRBJ2-4, with TRBD2 matching 14 bases. Unmatched junction bases numbered 5, after V lost 4 bases and J lost 5 bases. CDR3 length equals 16 residues. Looked up from germline, CDR1 is SGHRS and CDR2 is YFSETQ. Written as DNA, the CDR3 is TGCGCCAGCAGCCGGACTAGCGGGGGGTCCCAAAACATTCAGTACTTC. Its protein is CASSRTSGGSQNIQYF.

This clonotype was observed a few times. The V call is TRBV30, the J call TRBJ1-5; unclear D gene. The germline V gene has CDR1 GTSNPN and CDR2 SVGIG (reference sequence). This CDR3 comprises 13 residues. V was clipped by 3 bases and J by 4 bases, with 10 bases between them. The CDR3 here is CAWSGEGNQPQHF. As DNA, the CDR3 is TGTGCCTGGAGCGGGGAGGGTAATCAGCCCCAGCATTTT.

The chain employs TRBV18 and TRBJ2-5; 9 nucleotides match TRBD1. After removal of 1 base from V and 5 bases from J, the junction contained 11 bases not matched to a gene. CDR1 and CDR2 (germline): KGHSH, LQKENI. The length of the CDR3 is 17 residues. CDR3 protein: CASSPRGRDRDGETQYF. CDR3 DNA sequence: TGTGCCAGCTCACCACGTGGAAGGGACAGGGATGGCGAGACCCAGTACTTC. Based on the CDR3 plus reference TRBV18 and TRBJ2-5, the full variable domain is NAGVMQNPRHLVRRRGQEARLRCSPMKGHSHVYWYRQLPEEGLKFMVYLQKENIIDESGMPKERFSAEFPKEGPSILRIQQVVRGDSAAYFCASSPRGRDRDGETQYFGPGTRLLVL.

This sequence joins TRBV18 and TRBJ2-7; D is undetermined. The CDR3 contains 13 residues. Germline V CDR1 and CDR2: KGHSH, LQKENI. Trimming pared 6 bases from V and 0 bases from J, leaving 9 bases between. CDR3 residues: CASSQSSSYEQYF. CDR3 coding DNA: TGTGCCAGCTCGCAGAGCAGCTCCTACGAGCAGTACTTC.

The CDR3 sequence: CASSPTRGGAFVSRNEQFF. In DNA form, the CDR3 reads TGTGCCAGCAGCCCAACTCGCGGGGGGGCCTTTGTAAGTCGGAATGAGCAGTTCTTC. The V call is TRBV21-1, the J call TRBJ2-1; the DNA was not used to check the table's D call, TRBD2. TRBV21-1 is annotated as a pseudogene. The CDR3 consists of 19 residues.

The gene calls are TRBV20-1 and TRBJ2-1, with 8 bases fitting TRBD2. V shed 5 bases and J 2 bases; nucleotides not matched to a gene: 8. CDR1 and CDR2 (germline): DFQATT, SNEGSKA (reference sequence). The CDR3 sequence is 15 residues long. DNA of the CDR3: TGCAGTGCTGTCCCGGGACTAGGTCCCTACAATGAGCAGTTCTTC. As protein: CSAVPGLGPYNEQFF.

This chain connects TRBV20-1 to TRBJ1-5; tentative D call: TRBD1 (6 bases). The CDR3 is 14 residues long. The V and J ends lost 4 bases and 7 bases respectively, with 17 bases between them. CDR1 and CDR2 (germline): DFQATT, SNEGSKA (reference sequence). The CDR3 DNA sequence: TGCAGTGCTAAACGCCCACAGGGCCGGCAGCCCCAGCATTTT. Protein product: CSAKRPQGRQPQHF.

This clonotype was observed a handful of times. The V call is TRBV3-1, the J call TRBJ1-3, with 9 bases fitting TRBD1. CDR1 is LGHDT and CDR2 is YNNKEL in the germline V gene (reference sequence). Trimming removed 1 base from V and 2 bases from J; junction bases left unmatched: 6. The CDR3 totals 17 residues. This chain's CDR3 is CASSQAGTGRTGNTIYF. The DNA for the CDR3 is TGTGCCAGCAGCCAAGCCGGGACAGGGCGTACTGGAAACACCATATATTTT. The variable domain in full, with the rest retrieved from reference TRBV3-1 and TRBJ1-3, is DTAVSQTPKYLVTQMGNDKSIKCEQNLGHDTMYWYKQDSKKFLKIMFSYNNKELIINETVPNRFSPKSPDKAHLNLHINSLELGDSAVYFCASSQAGTGRTGNTIYFGEGSWLTVV.

The rearrangement uses TRBV24-1 and TRBJ2-1; D gene unclear. V was clipped by 1 base and J by 10 bases, with 4 bases between them. CDR1 and CDR2 (germline): KGHDR, SFDVKD. CDR3 length: 11 residues. The CDR3 DNA reads TGTGCCACCAGTGATTTATGGGAGCAGTTCTTC. Residues: CATSDLWEQFF.